The 27 T cell receptor beta chains below were found in one sample sequenced in a study of T cells in localized non-small cell lung cancer. Sequenced by immunoSEQ multiplex PCR; TCRdb stores in-frame clones only, minus some. The table lists tens of thousands of clones, about 83% of them singletons. Sequences were derived from peripheral blood, sampled before any cancer treatment. These TCRs come from a female donor of 60 years or more with stage II squamous cell lung carcinoma.

This sequence joins TRBV4-3 and TRBJ1-4; no firm D call. CDR1 and CDR2 from the germline V gene are LGHNA and YSLEER. V was clipped by 3 bases and J by 0 bases, with 11 bases between them. This CDR3 is built from 16 residues. The CDR3 is CASSQASGATNEKLFF. CDR3 sequence (DNA): TGCGCCAGCAGCCAGGCCAGCGGGGCAACTAATGAAAAACTGTTTTTT.

The rearrangement links TRBV25-1 to TRBJ1-1; no clear D. The V gene lost 5 bases and the J gene lost 1 base, with 5 bases spanning the gap. Germline V gene lookup returns CDR1 MGHDK and CDR2 SYGVNS. The CDR3 sequence is 12 residues long. The CDR3 loop is CASSSGNTEAFF. The DNA of the CDR3 is TGTGCCAGCAGTAGCGGGAACACTGAAGCTTTCTTT.

CDR3 nucleotide sequence: TGTGCCAGCAGCTTAGGTGACGGGGGAAGCTACGAGCAGTACTTC. This sequence encodes CASSLGDGGSYEQYF. The chain combines TRBV7-3 with TRBJ2-7; possibly TRBD2 for D (6 bases). The germline gives CDR1 SGHTA, CDR2 FQGTGA. The V gene lost 2 bases and the J gene lost 3 bases, with 14 bases spanning the gap. This CDR3 spans 15 amino acids.

This clone was seen a few times. The chain uses TRBV2 and TRBJ2-5; 9 bases are a match to TRBD1. The CDR3 spans 16 residues. V shed 3 bases and J 5 bases; nucleotides not matched to a gene: 10. Germline assignment: CDR1 SNHLY and CDR2 FYNNEI. The CDR3 protein is CASSEGTGFRRETQYF. Written as DNA, the CDR3 is TGTGCCAGCAGTGAGGGGACAGGGTTTCGACGGGAGACCCAGTACTTC.

This clone turned up a few times. V and J are TRBV6-4 and TRBJ1-1; a possible D gene is TRBD1 (5 bases). CDR3 length equals 13 residues. V was shortened by 6 bases and J by 1 base, with 9 bases between the two germline ends. Germline values: CDR1 MRHNA, CDR2 SNTAGT. CDR3 amino acids: CASSSRENTEAFF. Written as DNA, the CDR3 is TGTGCCAGCAGCTCCAGGGAGAACACTGAAGCTTTCTTT.

The chain combines TRBV6-1 with TRBJ2-3, with 8 bases identical to TRBD1. This CDR3 has 15 amino acids. V lost 5 bases and J lost 1; bases outside the gene matches: 5. CDR1 and CDR2 (germline): MNHNS, SASEGT. The CDR3 region is CASSTQGVGTDTQYF. Here the CDR3 DNA reads TGTGCCAGCAGTACACAGGGGGTAGGCACAGATACGCAGTATTTT.

This chain uses TRBV5-6 with TRBJ1-2; D remains ambiguous. Germline V gene lookup returns CDR1 SGHDT and CDR2 YYEEEE. The ends were cut back, 0 bases at V and 0 bases at J, with 12 bases in the middle. This CDR3 is built from 16 residues. CDR3 nucleotide sequence: TGTGCCAGCAGCTTGGGGCAGGTTGGAGCTAACTATGGCTACACCTTC. Protein sequence: CASSLGQVGANYGYTF. Based on the CDR3 plus reference TRBV5-6 and TRBJ1-2, the full variable domain is DAGVTQSPTHLIKTRGQQVTLRCSPKSGHDTVSWYQQALGQGPQFIFQYYEEEERQRGNFPDRFSGHQFPNYSSELNVNALLLGDSALYLCASSLGQVGANYGYTFGSGTRLTVV.

This chain connects TRBV9 to TRBJ1-6; D is unclear. Germline V CDR1 and CDR2: SGDLS, YYNGEE. The CDR3 contains 13 residues. V lost 0 bases, J lost 8 bases, and 6 bases lay in between. The CDR3, as DNA: TGTGCCAGCAGCGTAGCTACGGATTCACCCCTCCACTTT. This sequence encodes CASSVATDSPLHF.

This clone has just one count. V usage is TRBV5-1 and J usage is TRBJ1-2; D remains unclear. The CDR3 loop spans 16 amino acids. Trimming left V 4 bases short and J 0 bases short, with 16 bases between. The V gene's germline CDR1 is SGHRS and CDR2 YFSETQ. CDR3 nucleotide sequence: TGCGCCAGCAGCCCCGGACCCACCACTTCTAACTATGGCTACACCTTC. Amino acid sequence: CASSPGPTTSNYGYTF.

This clone was detected only once. The chain joins TRBV5-1 to TRBJ1-2; 7 bases align to TRBD1. This CDR3 is 14 amino acids long. The germline gives CDR1 SGHRS, CDR2 YFSETQ. With 0 bases clipped from V and 4 bases from J, the junction kept 3 bases outside the gene matches. DNA for the CDR3: TGCGCCAGCAGCTTGGGACAGGGCGGCTATGGCTACACCTTC. Protein: CASSLGQGGYGYTF.

This clone was seen only a few times. CDR3 DNA: TGTGCCAGCAGCTTAAGTCTCGGCGAGAGCGCGGGGGAGCAGTACTTC. Residues: CASSLSLGESAGEQYF. The chain combines TRBV7-6 with TRBJ2-7; D is perhaps TRBD2 (6 bases). This CDR3 comprises 16 residues. V lost 2 bases to trimming and J lost 7 bases, with 21 bases between them. The germline CDR1 and CDR2 sequences are SGHVS and FNYEAQ. Using reference TRBV7-6 and TRBJ2-7 for the parts outside the CDR3, the full variable domain is GAGVSQSPRYKVTKRGQDVALRCDPISGHVSLYWYRQALGQGPEFLTYFNYEAQQDKSGLPNDRFSAERPEGSISTLTIQRTEQRDSAMYRCASSLSLGESAGEQYFGPGTRLTVT.

This chain uses TRBV7-9 with TRBJ1-1; D ambiguous. The ends were cut back, 7 bases at V and 3 bases at J, with 18 bases in the middle. The CDR3 totals 15 residues. The germline V gene has CDR1 SEHNR and CDR2 FQNEAQ (reference sequence). The CDR3 region is CASNTGSRADTEAFF. Here the CDR3 DNA reads TGTGCCAGCAACACCGGGTCCCGGGCGGACACTGAAGCTTTCTTT.

This clone occurred once. The chain couples TRBV6-5 to TRBJ2-3, with unresolved D. CDR3 size: 13 residues. Deletions cut 5 bases from V and 0 bases from J, with 6 bases between. CDR1 is MNHEY and CDR2 is SVGAGI in the germline V gene. Written as DNA, the CDR3 is TGTGCCAGCAGTCTTAGCAGCACAGATACGCAGTATTTT. Its translation is CASSLSSTDTQYF.

This chain uses TRBV7-2 with TRBJ2-5; TRBD2 agrees at 12 bases. There are 15 residues in the CDR3. The germline CDR1 and CDR2 sequences are SGHTA and FQGNSA. Trimming took 5 bases from V and 5 from J; bases not matched to a gene: 6. The CDR3 DNA is TGTGCCAGCAGCCCTAGCGGGGGGGCCCGGGAGACCCAGTACTTC. It codes for CASSPSGGARETQYF.

The chain joins TRBV19 to TRBJ1-1; D is possibly TRBD1 (6 bases). Trimming left V 7 bases short and J 0 bases short, with 15 bases between. The CDR3 runs to 15 residues. Germline V lookup: CDR1 LNHDA, CDR2 SQIVND (reference sequence). CDR3 sequence (DNA): TGTGCCAGTAAGGAACAGGGCGAATTGAACACTGAAGCTTTCTTT. Translated: CASKEQGELNTEAFF.

This chain connects TRBV7-2 to TRBJ2-7; perhaps D is TRBD1 or TRBD2 (5 bases each). Looked up from germline, CDR1 is SGHTA and CDR2 is FQGNSA. The CDR3 is 14 amino acids. Deletions cut 5 bases from V and 0 bases from J, with 11 bases between. The CDR3 bases are TGTGCCAGCAGCCCCGGGACGGACTCCTACGAGCAGTACTTC. Its translation: CASSPGTDSYEQYF.

The CDR3 loop is CASSFTGATGELFF. CDR3 coding DNA: TGTGCCAGCAGCTTCACAGGGGCGACCGGGGAGCTGTTTTTT. The rearrangement links TRBV7-3 to TRBJ2-2; TRBD1 matches 7 bases. This CDR3 is built from 14 residues. Germline trimming cut 3 bases from V and 5 bases from J; bases unmatched to any gene: 3. CDR1 is SGHTA and CDR2 is FQGTGA in the germline V gene. Filled out from reference TRBV7-3 and TRBJ2-2, the complete variable domain reads GAGVSQTPSNKVTEKGKYVELRCDPISGHTALYWYRQSLGQGPEFLIYFQGTGAADDSGLPNDRFFAVRPEGSVSTLKIQRTERGDSAVYLCASSFTGATGELFFGEGSRLTVL.

This rearrangement joins TRBV19 to TRBJ2-7, with 9 bases fitting TRBD1. This CDR3 contains 15 residues. Germline V gene lookup returns CDR1 LNHDA and CDR2 SQIVND (reference sequence). V dropped 5 bases and J dropped 5; count of bases not matched to a gene: 10. In nucleotides, the CDR3 is TGTGCCAGTAGTCTAACCGGGACAGGGAACAACGAGCAGTACTTC. Amino acids: CASSLTGTGNNEQYF.

The chain joins TRBV5-1 to TRBJ1-5; D not certain. V gave up 0 bases and J gave up 3 bases, with 10 bases separating them. There are 15 residues in the CDR3. Germline CDR1 and CDR2: SGHRS and YFSETQ. CDR3 region: CASSLGGSANQPQHF. The DNA of the CDR3 is TGCGCCAGCAGCTTGGGAGGGTCGGCCAATCAGCCCCAGCATTTT.

The rearrangement links TRBV27 to TRBJ1-6, with no clear D. CDR1 is MNHEY and CDR2 is SMNVEV in the germline V gene (reference sequence). The CDR3 consists of 15 residues. Trimming shortened V by 4 bases and J by 7 bases, and 14 bases separated the two germline ends. The CDR3 coding sequence is TGTGCCAGCAGTTCCCAGGTTATGGCGAATTCACCCCTCCACTTT. It encodes CASSSQVMANSPLHF.

The rearrangement joins TRBV4-1 to TRBJ1-4; 7 bases match TRBD1. The CDR3 is 16 amino acids. Trimming took 4 bases from V and 3 from J; bases not matched to a gene: 8. Germline V gene sequence: CDR1 MGHRA, CDR2 YSYEKL. The CDR3 coding sequence is TGCGCCAGCAGCCCTAGCCCCGGGACAGCTAATGAAAAACTGTTTTTT. Its protein is CASSPSPGTANEKLFF.

The genes are TRBV4-3 and TRBJ1-5, with D perhaps TRBD1 (5 bases). Trimming shortened V by 0 bases and J by 4 bases, and 10 bases separated the two germline ends. The CDR3 is 15 amino acids. The germline gives CDR1 LGHNA, CDR2 YSLEER. In DNA form, the CDR3 reads TGCGCCAGCAGCCAAGACAGGGACCCTAATCAGCCCCAGCATTTT. This gives the protein CASSQDRDPNQPQHF.

The rearrangement links TRBV5-1 to TRBJ2-7, with a tentative D call TRBD1 (5 bases). The CDR3 contains 13 residues. V was trimmed by 4 bases and J by 2 bases, leaving 10 bases between them. Germline V gene lookup returns CDR1 SGHRS and CDR2 YFSETQ. The CDR3 DNA reads as TGCGCCAGCAGCCCCGTCAGGGCCTACGAGCAGTACTTC. It codes for CASSPVRAYEQYF.

The chain recombines TRBV9 with TRBJ1-2, with 8 bases lining up with TRBD1. The germline CDR1 and CDR2 sequences are SGDLS and YYNGEE. The CDR3 runs 17 residues. V was clipped by 0 bases and J by 6 bases; unmatched bases: 13. DNA for the CDR3: TGTGCCAGCAGCGTAGCTACGGGGGGCAGGGGGCATCATGGCTACACCTTC. It translates to CASSVATGGRGHHGYTF.

This clone was counted only a few times. The gene calls are TRBV9 and TRBJ2-7; D is unresolved. CDR3 size: 15 residues. V was clipped by 0 bases and J by 3 bases, with 13 bases between them. The germline V gene encodes CDR1 SGDLS and CDR2 YYNGEE. CDR3 DNA sequence: TGTGCCAGCAGCGTAGGGGTCGGCGGTAGCTACGAGCAGTACTTC. Its translation is CASSVGVGGSYEQYF.

V gene TRBV19 combines with J gene TRBJ2-6; D possibly corresponds to TRBD2 (5 bases). In germline, CDR1 is LNHDA, CDR2 SQIVND (reference sequence). Trimming took off 3 bases at V and 1 base at J, with 7 bases between the two ends. This CDR3 has 15 residues. CDR3 amino acids: CASSIGVSGANVLTF. The CDR3 region has the DNA TGTGCCAGTAGTATCGGGGTATCTGGGGCCAACGTCCTGACTTTC.

The V and J genes are TRBV5-1 and TRBJ1-1, with D possibly matching TRBD1 (5 bases). Looked up from germline, CDR1 is SGHRS and CDR2 is YFSETQ. CDR3 length: 14 residues. The V and J ends lost 0 bases and 8 bases respectively, with 14 bases between them. The CDR3 bases are TGCGCCAGCAGCTTGGGAGGGGCTTCTGACGAAGCTTTCTTT. This sequence encodes CASSLGGASDEAFF.